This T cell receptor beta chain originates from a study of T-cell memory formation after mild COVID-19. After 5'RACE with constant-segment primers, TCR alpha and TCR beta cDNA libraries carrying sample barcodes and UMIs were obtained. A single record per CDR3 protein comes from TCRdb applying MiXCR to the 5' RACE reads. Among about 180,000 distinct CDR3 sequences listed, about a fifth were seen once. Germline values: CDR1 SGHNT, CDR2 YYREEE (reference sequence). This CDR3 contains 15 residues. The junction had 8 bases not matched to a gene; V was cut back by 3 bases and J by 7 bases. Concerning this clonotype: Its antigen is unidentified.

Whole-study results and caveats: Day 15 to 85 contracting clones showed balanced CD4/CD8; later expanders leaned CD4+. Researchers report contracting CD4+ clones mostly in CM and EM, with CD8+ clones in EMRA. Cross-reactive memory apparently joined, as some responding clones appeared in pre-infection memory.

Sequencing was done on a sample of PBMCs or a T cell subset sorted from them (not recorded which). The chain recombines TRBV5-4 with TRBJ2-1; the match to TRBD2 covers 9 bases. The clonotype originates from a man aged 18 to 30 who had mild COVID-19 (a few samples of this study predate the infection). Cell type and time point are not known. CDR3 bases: TGTGCCAGCAGCTCGGCGACTAGCGGACGAAATGAGCAGTTCTTC. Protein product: CASSSATSGRNEQFF.